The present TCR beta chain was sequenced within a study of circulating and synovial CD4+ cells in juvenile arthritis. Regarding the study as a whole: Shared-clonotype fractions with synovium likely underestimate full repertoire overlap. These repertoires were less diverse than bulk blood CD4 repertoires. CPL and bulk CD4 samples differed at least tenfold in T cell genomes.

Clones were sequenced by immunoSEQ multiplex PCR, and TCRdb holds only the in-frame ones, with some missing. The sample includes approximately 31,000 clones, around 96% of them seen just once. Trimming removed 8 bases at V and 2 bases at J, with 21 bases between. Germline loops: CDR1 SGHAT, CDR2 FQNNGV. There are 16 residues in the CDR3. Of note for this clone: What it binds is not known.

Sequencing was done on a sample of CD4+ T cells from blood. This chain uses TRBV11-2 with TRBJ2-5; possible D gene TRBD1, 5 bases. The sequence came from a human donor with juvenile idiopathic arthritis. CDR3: CASGALRWGRQETQYF. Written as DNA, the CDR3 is TGTGCCAGCGGCGCCCTAAGGTGGGGCAGGCAAGAGACCCAGTACTTC.